A single sample is the source of the 2 T cell receptor beta chains below, sequenced in a study of vaccination and CD4 T cells after COVID-19. The study sequenced cultured CD4+ T cell DNA using the Oncomine TCR Beta short-read assay. MiXCR, run by TCRdb on the PCR reads, gives a single entry per CDR3 protein. The table lists fewer than 20,000 distinct CDR3 sequences, around 40% of them singletons. No antigen has been assigned to these receptors. Time point indicated: late sampling 161 to 241 days after vaccination in a few convalescent patients. Treatment indicated: approximately 9-day PBMC culture with coronavirus spike peptide pools or control peptides (ViraFEST assay). This sample comprised CD4+ T cells from blood, cultured in vitro, obtained about 7 months after SARS-CoV-2 vaccination. Source of these receptors: a human donor who had recovered from COVID-19.

The chain recombines TRBV6-1 with TRBJ2-1, with 10 positions matching TRBD2. Germline CDR1 MNHNS, CDR2 SASEGT. The CDR3 contains 14 residues. After removal of 10 bases from V and 4 bases from J, the junction contained 7 bases not matched to a gene. The CDR3, as DNA: TGTGCCAACAGACTAGCGGGCGCATACAATGAGCAGTTCTTC. This codes for CANRLAGAYNEQFF.

The chain recombines TRBV6-2 or TRBV6-3 with TRBJ2-7; no firm D call. This CDR3 is built from 12 residues. V was trimmed by 1 base and J by 3 bases, leaving 4 bases between them. Germline CDR1 MNHEY, CDR2 SVGEGT. CDR3 protein: CASSYWDYEQYF. CDR3 bases: TGTGCCAGCAGTTACTGGGACTACGAGCAGTACTTC.